The 26 T cell receptor beta chains below all came from one sample that was sequenced in a study of blood T cell repertoires in COVID-19. Data came from immunoSEQ multiplex PCR; TCRdb stores just in-frame clones and leaves some out. This table has tens of thousands of clones, approximately 92% appearing once. The sequencing sample was made of peripheral blood. These receptors were obtained from a human donor with active COVID-19. The donor label of this sample is uncertain.

This chain connects TRBV5-6 to TRBJ2-1, with TRBD1 as a possible D gene (6 bases). The CDR3 runs to 14 residues. Trimming cost V 4 bases and J 3 bases, with 11 bases left between them. CDR1 SGHDT and CDR2 YYEEEE come from the germline V gene. The CDR3 nucleotides read TGTGCCAGCAGCCTGGGACAATACTACAATGAGCAGTTCTTC. It yields the protein CASSLGQYYNEQFF.

With regard to this clone: One end of the junction does not line up with germline, which may come from a read error. The chain has TRBV3-1 (or the pseudogene TRBV3-2) and TRBJ2-7; 12 bases match TRBD2. The CDR3 loop spans 12 amino acids. The V gene's germline CDR1 is LGHDT and CDR2 YNNKEL (reference sequence). This chain's CDR3 is CASSAPSGRVCF. CDR3 coding DNA: TGTGCCAGCAGCGCCCCTAGCGGGAGGGTGTGTTTC.

This clone was seen a single time. The chain recombines TRBV10-3 with TRBJ2-7; 14 bases fit TRBD2. There are 13 residues in the CDR3. The germline V gene has CDR1 ENHRY and CDR2 SYGVKD. The V segment lost 10 bases and the J segment 4 bases; nucleotides outside the gene matches: 3. As DNA, the CDR3 is TGTGCCACTCGACTAGCGGGAGGGTACGAGCAGTACTTC. This translates into CATRLAGGYEQYF.

This clone was detected only once. DNA of the CDR3: TGTGCCAGCAGCTTAGAGGAGGGCGCCTACGAGCAGTACTTC. It translates to CASSLEEGAYEQYF. The V gene is TRBV7-8, the J gene TRBJ2-7; D perhaps matches TRBD2 (6 bases). V lost 1 base and J lost 2, with 9 bases in between. From germline, CDR1 is SGHVS and CDR2 FQNEAQ. The CDR3 consists of 14 residues.

The chain carries TRBV25-1 and TRBJ1-5; D is possibly TRBD1 (6 bases). Germline V gives CDR1 MGHDK, CDR2 SYGVNS. Deletions cut 5 bases from V and 3 bases from J, with 14 bases between. There are 15 residues in the CDR3. The CDR3 DNA reads as TGTGCCAGCAGTAAGGGGGACCTCCCCAATCAGCCCCAGCATTTT. Encoded protein: CASSKGDLPNQPQHF.

This chain links TRBV19 with TRBJ1-5, with TRBD1 as a possible D gene (5 bases). This CDR3 is 14 amino acids long. CDR1 and CDR2 from the germline V gene are LNHDA and SQIVND (reference sequence). Trimming left V 7 bases short and J 0 bases short, with 10 bases between. As DNA, the CDR3 is TGTGCCAGTAATGCAGGGTATAGCAATCAGCCCCAGCATTTT. Translating it yields CASNAGYSNQPQHF.

This chain links TRBV2 with TRBJ2-7, with a weak D call TRBD1 (6 bases). CDR3 size: 12 residues. V shed 6 bases and J shed 5 bases, with 11 bases lying between them. Germline CDR1 reads SNHLY; CDR2 reads FYNNEI. In DNA form, the CDR3 reads TGTGCCAGCAGCGCGGACAGTGACGAGCAGTACTTC. The encoded protein is CASSADSDEQYF.

The genes are TRBV29-1 and TRBJ2-7; D is possibly TRBD1 (6 bases). Per the germline V gene, CDR1 is SQVTM and CDR2 is ANQGSEA. The V end lost 3 bases, the J end lost 3 bases, and 9 bases lay between the germline ends. The length of the CDR3 is 12 residues. CDR3 bases: TGCAGCGTTGAGGAAGGGGGCTACGAGCAGTACTTC. Residues: CSVEEGGYEQYF.

This clone was seen only once. V gene TRBV15 combines with J gene TRBJ2-1; 7 positions agree with TRBD1. Per germline, CDR1 LNHNV and CDR2 YYDKDF (reference sequence). This CDR3 region has 15 residues. V gave up 2 bases and J gave up 8 bases; unmatched junction bases: 9. CDR3 amino acids: CATSRPRTGTHEQFF. Here the CDR3 DNA reads TGTGCCACCAGCAGACCGCGGACAGGAACCCATGAGCAGTTCTTC.

This rearrangement joins TRBV10-3 to TRBJ2-1, with 7 bases aligning to TRBD1. This CDR3 contains 14 residues. Germline assignment: CDR1 ENHRY and CDR2 SYGVKD. The V and J ends lost 3 bases and 7 bases, in that order; junction bases with no gene match: 6. For the CDR3, the DNA is TGTGCCATCAGTGAAACAGGGGAAGGGAATGAGCAGTTCTTC. Translated, it gives CAISETGEGNEQFF.

This chain uses TRBV28 with TRBJ1-6, with 8 nucleotides matching TRBD1. The V and J ends lost 5 bases and 8 bases, in that order; junction bases with no gene match: 5. Germline loops: CDR1 MDHEN, CDR2 SYDVKM. The CDR3 sequence is 14 residues long. CDR3 amino acids: CASSRTGRYSPLHF. The CDR3, as DNA: TGTGCCAGCAGTCGGACAGGGCGCTATTCACCCCTCCACTTT.

The rearrangement joins TRBV6-2 or TRBV6-3 to TRBJ2-1, with D tentatively TRBD2 (7 bases). V lost 0 bases and J 6 bases, leaving 9 bases between the germline ends. The CDR3 is 14 amino acids. CDR1 and CDR2 (germline): MNHEY, SVGEGT. The CDR3 reads CASSYSGGANEQFF. CDR3 coding DNA: TGTGCCAGCAGTTACTCGGGGGGGGCCAATGAGCAGTTCTTC.

The genes are TRBV30 and TRBJ2-7; D may be TRBD1 (5 bases). Germline CDR1 GTSNPN, CDR2 SVGIG (reference sequence). V was clipped by 2 bases and J by 5 bases, with 16 bases between them. The CDR3 totals 14 residues. CDR3 sequence (DNA): TGTGCCTGGAGTAAAGGACAACACTCAAACGAGCAGTACTTC. Amino acids: CAWSKGQHSNEQYF.

The chain is built from TRBV28 and TRBJ2-1, with 7 bases matching TRBD1. This CDR3 is built from 16 residues. From germline, CDR1 is MDHEN and CDR2 SYDVKM. J lost 0 bases, V lost 6 bases, and 8 bases had no gene match. CDR3 sequence: CASSEPGQSSYNEQFF. In DNA form, the CDR3 reads TGTGCCAGCAGCGAACCGGGACAGAGCTCCTACAATGAGCAGTTCTTC.

V gene TRBV20-1 combines with J gene TRBJ2-1; 11 bases are shared with TRBD2. Germline CDR1 and CDR2: DFQATT and SNEGSKA (reference sequence). The trim removed 3 bases at V and 11 bases at J, leaving 9 bases unmatched. The length of the CDR3 is 14 residues. CDR3 amino acids: CSASGLAGGHQQFF. The CDR3 coding sequence is TGCAGTGCTAGTGGGCTAGCGGGAGGCCACCAGCAGTTCTTC.

The CDR3 region is CASSWDSSQTWTQYF. For the CDR3, the DNA is TGTGCCAGCAGTTGGGACTCGTCTCAGACGTGGACCCAGTACTTC. The chain combines TRBV6-5 with TRBJ2-5; perhaps TRBD2 as D (6 bases). Germline CDR1 and CDR2: MNHEY and SVGAGI. The ends were cut back, 4 bases at V and 7 bases at J, with 19 bases in the middle. The length of the CDR3 is 15 residues.

This clone was seen only a few times. The chain is built from TRBV10-1 and TRBJ2-2, with D possibly TRBD1 on 6 matching bases. CDR1 and CDR2 (germline): WNHNN, SYGVQD (reference sequence). The ends were cut back, 6 bases at V and 4 bases at J, with 9 bases in the middle. This CDR3 has 13 amino acids. The CDR3 DNA sequence: TGCGCCAGCAGAAGGGACACCACCGGGGAGCTGTTTTTT. Translation gives CASRRDTTGELFF.

This chain connects TRBV3-1 (or the pseudogene TRBV3-2) to TRBJ2-6; perhaps TRBD1 as D (6 bases). The CDR3 has 17 residues. The V end was cut by 4 bases, the J end by 2 bases, with 15 bases between. Germline CDR1 is LGHDT and CDR2 is YNNKEL (reference sequence). CDR3 loop: CASSRTRGPTGANVLTF. The CDR3 region has the DNA TGTGCCAGCAGCCGGACCAGGGGTCCCACTGGGGCCAACGTCCTGACTTTC.

The chain recombines TRBV12-3 or TRBV12-4 with TRBJ2-5, with D uncertain. This CDR3 region has 12 residues. V lost 6 bases, J lost 5 bases, and 10 bases lay in between. The DNA for the CDR3 is TGTGCCAGCAGCCACGGTGTGGAGACCCAGTACTTC. The encoded protein is CASSHGVETQYF.

The V gene is TRBV20-1, the J gene TRBJ1-6; D unresolved. V lost 3 bases to trimming and J lost 6 bases, with 15 bases between them. CDR3 size: 15 residues. CDR1 is DFQATT, CDR2 SNEGSKA, per germline (reference sequence). The CDR3 nucleotides are TGCAGTGCTAGTACACAAACCGTTTCTAATTCACCCCTCCACTTT. Its protein product is CSASTQTVSNSPLHF.

The chain is built from TRBV5-6 and TRBJ1-6; possible D gene TRBD1, 6 bases. Trimming removed 2 bases from V and 9 bases from J, with 12 bases in between. Germline V gene lookup returns CDR1 SGHDT and CDR2 YYEEEE. The CDR3 extends over 14 amino acids. The CDR3 DNA is TGTGCCAGCAGCTTAACAGGGACGGGTTCACCCCTCCACTTT. Protein sequence: CASSLTGTGSPLHF.

This chain connects TRBV10-1 to TRBJ2-3; possible D gene TRBD2, 6 bases. The CDR3 contains 13 residues. Trimming took off 0 bases at V and 7 bases at J, with 8 bases between the two ends. Germline values: CDR1 WNHNN, CDR2 SYGVQD (reference sequence). CDR3 sequence reads: CASSESGGNTQYF. CDR3 DNA: TGCGCCAGCAGTGAGTCGGGAGGAAATACGCAGTATTTT.

V usage is TRBV6-2 or TRBV6-3 and J usage is TRBJ1-6; 7 bases align to TRBD1. The CDR3 spans 14 residues. After removal of 5 bases from V and 10 bases from J, the junction contained 8 bases not matched to a gene. Germline V gene sequence: CDR1 MNHEY, CDR2 SVGEGT. This CDR3 reads CASSTGAGWSPLHF. The DNA of the CDR3 is TGTGCCAGCAGTACAGGGGCCGGCTGGTCACCCCTCCACTTT.

V gene TRBV19 combines with J gene TRBJ2-3, with D possibly matching TRBD2 (5 bases). The CDR3 is 20 residues long. V lost 6 bases and J 1 base, leaving 29 bases between the germline ends. The germline CDR1 and CDR2 sequences are LNHDA and SQIVND (reference sequence). The CDR3 coding sequence is TGTGCCAGTAGCGCTTTAGGAGGCCAGATAATCCTAGGAGGCACAGATACGCAGTATTTT. Protein sequence: CASSALGGQIILGGTDTQYF.

This chain connects TRBV11-2 to TRBJ2-3; 7 bases are shared with TRBD2. This CDR3 has 16 residues. Per germline, CDR1 SGHAT and CDR2 FQNNGV. Trimming at V came to 5 bases and at J to 2 bases, leaving 10 bases not matched to a gene. The CDR3 DNA sequence: TGTGCCAGCAGCCCAGGCAGGCTAGCGGACACAGATACGCAGTATTTT. Translation gives CASSPGRLADTDTQYF.

CDR3 residues: CASSLRDYQETQYF. The CDR3 DNA reads TGTGCCAGCAGTCTCCGGGACTATCAAGAGACCCAGTACTTC. The V and J genes are TRBV28 and TRBJ2-5; 7 bases are a match to TRBD2. The V segment lost 5 bases and the J segment 2 bases; nucleotides outside the gene matches: 5. CDR1 is MDHEN and CDR2 is SYDVKM in the germline V gene. The CDR3 spans 14 residues.